This TCR beta chain was found in a study of control samples from healthy donors and cancer patients. The table came from immunoSEQ multiplex PCR; TCRdb's copy has only in-frame clones and leaves some out. The sample has under 150,000 clones, 89% seen once. The count of this clone is one. The receptor was isolated from a young man in good health. Sequencing used blood.

CDR3 residues: CASSPLGEKLFF. The CDR3 DNA sequence: TGTGCCAGCAGCCCCCTGGGTGAAAAACTGTTTTTT. The genes are TRBV3-1 (or the pseudogene TRBV3-2) and TRBJ1-4; no clear D. This CDR3 is built from 12 residues. Trimming took 4 bases from V and 7 from J, leaving 7 bases between them. Germline CDR1 and CDR2: LGHDT and YNNKEL (reference sequence).